The sequence of this T cell receptor (beta chain) was determined in a study of T cell responses to AZD1222 COVID-19 vaccine. Findings of the study overall: Clonal diversity was possibly underestimated, and white British individuals and females predominated among donors.

The protocol was immunoSEQ multiplex PCR, while the TCRdb copy is restricted to in-frame clones and leaves out a portion. The top ten hold roughly 4.4% of the sample, which has roughly 120,000 clones, over 75% seen once. This clone was observed a single time. Its antigen remains unidentified. With 4 bases clipped from V and 9 bases from J, the junction kept 6 bases outside the gene matches. In germline, CDR1 is SGHDT, CDR2 YYEEEE. This CDR3 contains 12 residues. This specimen consisted of peripheral blood, obtained 28 days after the second AZD1222 dose. This clonotype was sampled from an adult who received the AZD1222 COVID-19 vaccine. The chain employs TRBV5-6 and TRBJ1-1; 7 bases match TRBD1. The CDR3 loop is CASSIWTGQAFF. CDR3 nucleotides: TGTGCCAGCAGCATCTGGACAGGCCAAGCTTTCTTT.